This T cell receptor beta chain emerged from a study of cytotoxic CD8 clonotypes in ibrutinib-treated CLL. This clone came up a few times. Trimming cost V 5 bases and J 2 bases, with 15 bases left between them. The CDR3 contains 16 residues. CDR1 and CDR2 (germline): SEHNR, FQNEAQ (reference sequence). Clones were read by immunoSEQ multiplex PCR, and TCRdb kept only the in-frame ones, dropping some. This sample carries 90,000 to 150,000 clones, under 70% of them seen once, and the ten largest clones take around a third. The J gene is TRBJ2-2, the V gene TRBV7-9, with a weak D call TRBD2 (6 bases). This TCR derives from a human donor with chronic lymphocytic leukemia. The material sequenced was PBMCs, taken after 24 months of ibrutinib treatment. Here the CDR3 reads CASSPGPGSNTGELFF. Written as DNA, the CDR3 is TGTGCCAGCAGCCCAGGACCCGGGAGCAACACCGGGGAGCTGTTTTTT.